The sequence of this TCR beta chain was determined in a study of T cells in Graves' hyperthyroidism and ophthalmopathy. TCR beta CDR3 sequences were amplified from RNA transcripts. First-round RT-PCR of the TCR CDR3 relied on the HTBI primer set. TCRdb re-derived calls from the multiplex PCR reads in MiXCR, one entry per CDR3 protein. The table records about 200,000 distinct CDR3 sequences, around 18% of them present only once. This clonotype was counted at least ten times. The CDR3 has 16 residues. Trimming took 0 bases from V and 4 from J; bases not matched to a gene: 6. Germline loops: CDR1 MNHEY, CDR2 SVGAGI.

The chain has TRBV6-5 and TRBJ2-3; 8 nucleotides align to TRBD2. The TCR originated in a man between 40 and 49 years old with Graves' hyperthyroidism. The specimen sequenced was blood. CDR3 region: CASSYSGRGVPDTQYF. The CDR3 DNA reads TGTGCCAGCAGTTACTCCGGGCGGGGGGTTCCAGATACGCAGTATTTT.